The T cell receptor (beta chain) under discussion was sequenced for a study of blood T cell repertoires in COVID-19. Overall study context: PBMCs, B-cell-depleted T cells, or T cells were the source of the cDNA or gDNA that made up the material.

Patients at the Seattle site were enrolled during active infection and followed longitudinally. Study processing details: Reference gene primers were amplified, and this amplification served to estimate nucleated cell counts. Profiled with immunoSEQ multiplex PCR; TCRdb holds only in-frame clones, not every one. The V and J calls and the clone size are those of that table, but D and trimming were determined from the DNA. The sample shows 140,000 to 150,000 clones, approximately 83% of them seen only once. The ends were cut back, 1 base at V and 9 bases at J, with 7 bases in the middle. The CDR3 sequence is 12 residues long.

The chain is built from TRBV12-3 or TRBV12-4 and TRBJ1-5, with D uncertain. The sequenced sample was peripheral blood. The clonotype originates from a woman aged 60 to 75 with COVID-19, enrolled during active disease. CDR3 DNA: TGTGCCAGCAGTTTAGGTTCTCGGCCCCAGCATTTT. Its translation is CASSLGSRPQHF.